The 13 T cell receptor beta chains in this list originate from one sample, sequenced in a study of Ad26.COV2.S vaccination and SARS-CoV-2 variants. TCRdb keeps only in-frame clones here, not all; method: immunoSEQ multiplex PCR. Here the sample spans some 480,000 clones, approximately 88% being singletons. The sample's treatment: 19 received Ad26.COV2.S at low or high dose, single or two shots; 5 received placebo; per-sample allocation not given. The investigators took samples on day 63 after the first vaccine or placebo injection. The specimen comprised peripheral blood, sampled in a trial of Ad26.COV2.S vaccine versus placebo. All receptors derive from a person aged 18-60 years who received the Ad26.COV2.S COVID-19 vaccine or a placebo.

The rearrangement uses TRBV29-1 and TRBJ2-7; TRBD2 matches at 7 bases. This CDR3 comprises 14 residues. Germline loops: CDR1 SQVTM, CDR2 ANQGSEA. With 5 bases clipped from V and 0 bases from J, the junction kept 7 bases outside the gene matches. The CDR3: CSVQPGLPSYEQYF. CDR3 DNA: TGCAGCGTTCAGCCGGGACTACCCTCCTACGAGCAGTACTTC.

The chain recombines TRBV28 with TRBJ2-3, with 15 bases that match TRBD2. The CDR3 covers 18 residues. CDR1 and CDR2 from the germline V gene are MDHEN and SYDVKM. Trimming removed 7 bases from V and 4 bases from J; junction bases left unmatched: 12. Written as DNA, the CDR3 is TGTGCCAGCACTGTCCCGGGACTAGCGGGAGGCAGCGCAGATACGCAGTATTTT. Protein product: CASTVPGLAGGSADTQYF. Filled out from reference TRBV28 and TRBJ2-3, the complete variable domain reads DVKVTQSSRYLVKRTGEKVFLECVQDMDHENMFWYRQDPGLGLRLIYFSYDVKMKEKGDIPEGYSVSREKKERFSLILESASTNQTSMYLCASTVPGLAGGSADTQYFGPGTRLTVL.

V gene TRBV28 combines with J gene TRBJ1-2; no reliable D call. V shed 8 bases and J shed 1 base, with 20 bases lying between them. Germline V gene sequence: CDR1 MDHEN, CDR2 SYDVKM. The CDR3 loop spans 16 amino acids. CDR3 in amino acids: CASYPHYRGFNYGYTF. The CDR3 bases are TGTGCCAGCTACCCCCATTATCGAGGGTTTAACTATGGCTACACCTTC.

The V gene is TRBV5-1, the J gene TRBJ2-1; 9 bases fit TRBD2. CDR3 length: 14 amino acids. The V and J ends lost 5 bases and 6 bases, in that order; junction bases with no gene match: 6. In germline, CDR1 is SGHRS, CDR2 YFSETQ. The CDR3 DNA follows: TGCGCCAGCAGTGGGCTAGCGGGATTCAATGAGCAGTTCTTC. Residues: CASSGLAGFNEQFF.

This clone was recorded once. The gene calls are TRBV5-6 and TRBJ1-2; weak D call: TRBD1 (5 bases). The germline V gene has CDR1 SGHDT and CDR2 YYEEEE. The V gene lost 5 bases and the J gene lost 6 bases, with 14 bases spanning the gap. This CDR3 contains 13 residues. The CDR3 DNA reads TGTGCCAGCAGTCAAGTTCGACAGCATGGCTACACCTTC. Its protein is CASSQVRQHGYTF.

This chain uses TRBV4-2 with TRBJ2-1, with 16 bases identical to TRBD2. The CDR3 extends over 20 amino acids. V dropped 4 bases and J dropped 2; count of bases not matched to a gene: 11. Germline loops: CDR1 LGHNA, CDR2 YNFKEQ. CDR3 in amino acids: CASSPGTSGRADRTYNEQFF. CDR3 coding DNA: TGTGCCAGCAGCCCTGGGACTAGCGGGAGGGCCGACCGTACCTACAATGAGCAGTTCTTC.

This chain's CDR3 is CASRSLLAGVSNEQFF. The CDR3 coding sequence is TGTGCCAGCAGATCATTACTAGCGGGAGTCTCCAATGAGCAGTTCTTC. The chain is built from TRBV7-6 and TRBJ2-1; 11 nucleotides line up with TRBD2. The trim removed 6 bases at V and 6 bases at J, leaving 10 bases unmatched. CDR1 and CDR2 (germline): SGHVS, FNYEAQ. The CDR3 is 16 residues long.

The V and J genes are TRBV28 and TRBJ1-1; TRBD1 might be the D (5 bases). V lost 6 bases, J lost 8 bases, and 16 bases lay in between. The CDR3 spans 13 residues. Germline V gene data show CDR1 as MDHEN and CDR2 as SYDVKM. The CDR3 coding sequence is TGTGCCAGCAGCACAATAAATTGGGGGGAAGCTTTCTTT. Translating it yields CASSTINWGEAFF.

This clone occurred once. V usage is TRBV10-3 and J usage is TRBJ2-7; maybe TRBD2 (6 bases). V was clipped by 10 bases and J by 6 bases, with 22 bases between them. Germline V gene sequence: CDR1 ENHRY, CDR2 SYGVKD. This CDR3 comprises 14 residues. This CDR3 reads CASRWSSPGGEQYF. In DNA form, the CDR3 reads TGTGCCAGCCGGTGGTCGAGCCCCGGGGGCGAGCAGTACTTC.

The rearrangement links TRBV7-3 to TRBJ2-2; D not certain. The CDR3 extends over 15 amino acids. Germline-derived CDR1 and CDR2 are SGHTA and FQGTGA. V lost 4 bases and J 5 bases, leaving 14 bases between the germline ends. CDR3 nucleotides: TGTGCCAGCAGCTCCGGGCCCACGTCTACCGGGGAGCTGTTTTTT. Translation gives CASSSGPTSTGELFF.

The chain joins TRBV14 to TRBJ2-1, with 12 bases matching TRBD1. The CDR3 extends over 20 amino acids. Germline V gene sequence: CDR1 SGHDN, CDR2 FVKESK. J lost 0 bases, V lost 4 bases, and 13 bases had no gene match. CDR3 DNA: TGTGCCAGCAGCCGTCAACCGGGACAGGGGGCGCGAAGCTCCTACAATGAGCAGTTCTTC. Translation: CASSRQPGQGARSSYNEQFF.

V gene TRBV5-1 combines with J gene TRBJ2-2; D gene unclear. Deletions cut 1 base from V and 6 bases from J, with 4 bases between. The CDR3 covers 12 residues. Looked up from germline, CDR1 is SGHRS and CDR2 is YFSETQ. CDR3 nucleotide sequence: TGCGCCAGCAGCTTGTGGGCCGGGGAGCTGTTTTTT. Translated: CASSLWAGELFF.

The chain couples TRBV27 to TRBJ2-1; a weak D match, TRBD2 (5 bases). This CDR3 is 16 amino acids long. Germline V CDR1 and CDR2: MNHEY, SMNVEV (reference sequence). Deletions cut 0 bases from V and 3 bases from J, with 12 bases between. CDR3 in DNA: TGTGCCAGCAGTTTATCTGGAGGACTGTACTACAATGAGCAGTTCTTC. As protein: CASSLSGGLYYNEQFF.